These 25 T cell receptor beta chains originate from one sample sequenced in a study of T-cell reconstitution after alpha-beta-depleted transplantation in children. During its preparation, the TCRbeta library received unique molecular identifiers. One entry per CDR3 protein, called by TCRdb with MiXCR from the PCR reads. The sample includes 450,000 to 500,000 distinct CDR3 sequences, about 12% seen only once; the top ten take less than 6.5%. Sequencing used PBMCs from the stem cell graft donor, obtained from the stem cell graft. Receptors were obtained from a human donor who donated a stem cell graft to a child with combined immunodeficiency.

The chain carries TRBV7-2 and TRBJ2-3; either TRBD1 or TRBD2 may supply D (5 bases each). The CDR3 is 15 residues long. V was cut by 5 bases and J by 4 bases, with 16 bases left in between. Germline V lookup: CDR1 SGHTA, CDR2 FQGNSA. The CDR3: CASSLELGVADTQYF. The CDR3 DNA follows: TGTGCCAGCAGCCTGGAATTGGGGGTCGCAGATACGCAGTATTTT.

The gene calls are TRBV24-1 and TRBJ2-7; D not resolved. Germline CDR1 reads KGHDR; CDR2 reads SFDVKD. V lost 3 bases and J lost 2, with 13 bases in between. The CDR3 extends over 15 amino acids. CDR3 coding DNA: TGTGCCACCAGTGATCCGTACGCGGAAACCTACGAGCAGTACTTC. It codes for CATSDPYAETYEQYF.

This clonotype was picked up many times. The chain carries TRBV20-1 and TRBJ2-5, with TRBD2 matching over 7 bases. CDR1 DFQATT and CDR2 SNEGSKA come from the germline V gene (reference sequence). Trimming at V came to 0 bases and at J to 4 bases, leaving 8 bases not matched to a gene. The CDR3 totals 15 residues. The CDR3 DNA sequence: TGCAGTGCTAGAGATTTGGGAGGGCCCCCAGAGACCCAGTACTTC. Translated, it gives CSARDLGGPPETQYF.

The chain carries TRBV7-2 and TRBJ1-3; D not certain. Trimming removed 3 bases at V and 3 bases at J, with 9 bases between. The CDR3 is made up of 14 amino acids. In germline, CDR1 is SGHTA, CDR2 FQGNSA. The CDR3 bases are TGTGCCAGCAGCTTTGGGCACTTTGGAAACACCATATATTTT. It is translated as CASSFGHFGNTIYF.

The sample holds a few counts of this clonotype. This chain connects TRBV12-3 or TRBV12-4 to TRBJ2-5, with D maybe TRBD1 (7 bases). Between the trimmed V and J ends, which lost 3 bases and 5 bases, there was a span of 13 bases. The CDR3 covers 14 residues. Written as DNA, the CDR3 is TGTGCCAGCAGTTTGCAGGGGGGTTGGGAGACCCAGTACTTC. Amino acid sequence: CASSLQGGWETQYF.

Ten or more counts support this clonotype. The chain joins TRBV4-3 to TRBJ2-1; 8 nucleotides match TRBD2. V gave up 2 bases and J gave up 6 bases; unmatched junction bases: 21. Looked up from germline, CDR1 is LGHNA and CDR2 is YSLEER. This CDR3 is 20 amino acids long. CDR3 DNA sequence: TGCGCCAGCAGCCAAATGCCCCAAGGAGCGGGAGATTATACGGGCAATGAGCAGTTCTTC. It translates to CASSQMPQGAGDYTGNEQFF.

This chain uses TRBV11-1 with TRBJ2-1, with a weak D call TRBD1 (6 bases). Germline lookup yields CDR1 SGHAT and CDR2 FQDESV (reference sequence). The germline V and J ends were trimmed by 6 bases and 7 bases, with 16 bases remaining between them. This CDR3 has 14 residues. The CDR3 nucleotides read TGTGCCAGCAGTTTATTGGACAGTACTAATGAGCAGTTCTTC. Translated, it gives CASSLLDSTNEQFF.

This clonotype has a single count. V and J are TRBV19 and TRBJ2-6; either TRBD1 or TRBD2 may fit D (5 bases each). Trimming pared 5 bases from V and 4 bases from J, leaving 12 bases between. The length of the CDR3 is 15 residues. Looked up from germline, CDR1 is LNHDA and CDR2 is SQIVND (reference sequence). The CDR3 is CASSETGAGANVLTF. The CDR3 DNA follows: TGTGCCAGTAGTGAAACCGGGGCAGGGGCCAACGTCCTGACTTTC.

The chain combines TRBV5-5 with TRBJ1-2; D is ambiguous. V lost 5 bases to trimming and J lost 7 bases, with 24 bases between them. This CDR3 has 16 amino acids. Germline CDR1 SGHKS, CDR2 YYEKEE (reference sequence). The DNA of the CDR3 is TGTGCCAGCAGAGGCAGACCCTTTAATTTCTACCTTGGCTACACCTTC. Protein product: CASRGRPFNFYLGYTF.

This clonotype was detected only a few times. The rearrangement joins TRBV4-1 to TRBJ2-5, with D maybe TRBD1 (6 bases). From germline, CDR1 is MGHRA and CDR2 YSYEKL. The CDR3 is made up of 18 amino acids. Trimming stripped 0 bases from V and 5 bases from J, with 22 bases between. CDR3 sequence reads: CASSQDRGRGTTYETQYF. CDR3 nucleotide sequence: TGCGCCAGCAGCCAAGATCGGGGCAGGGGCACAACATACGAGACCCAGTACTTC.

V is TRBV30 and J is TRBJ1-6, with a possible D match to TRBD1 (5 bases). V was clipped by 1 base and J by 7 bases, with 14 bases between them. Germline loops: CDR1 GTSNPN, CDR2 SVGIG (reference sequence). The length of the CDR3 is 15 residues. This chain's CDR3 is CAWSATDSYNSPLHF. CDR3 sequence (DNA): TGTGCCTGGAGTGCCACCGACAGCTACAATTCACCCCTCCACTTT.

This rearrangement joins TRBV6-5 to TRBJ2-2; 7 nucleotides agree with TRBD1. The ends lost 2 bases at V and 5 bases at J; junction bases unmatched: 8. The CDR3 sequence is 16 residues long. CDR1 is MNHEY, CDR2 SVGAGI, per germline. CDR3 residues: CASSYKGASSTGELFF. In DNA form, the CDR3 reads TGTGCCAGCAGTTACAAGGGGGCGTCCAGTACCGGGGAGCTGTTTTTT.

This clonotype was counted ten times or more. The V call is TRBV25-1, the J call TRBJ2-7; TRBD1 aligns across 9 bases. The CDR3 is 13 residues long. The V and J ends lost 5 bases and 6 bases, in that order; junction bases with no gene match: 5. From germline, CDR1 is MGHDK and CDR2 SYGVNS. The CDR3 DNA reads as TGTGCCAGCAGTCCGGGACAGGGAGGCGAGCAGTACTTC. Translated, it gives CASSPGQGGEQYF.

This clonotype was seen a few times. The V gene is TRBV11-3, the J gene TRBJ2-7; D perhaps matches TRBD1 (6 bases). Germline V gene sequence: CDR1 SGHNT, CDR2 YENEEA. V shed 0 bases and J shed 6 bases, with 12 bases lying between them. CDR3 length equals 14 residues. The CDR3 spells CASSLEGTRREQYF. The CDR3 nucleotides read TGTGCCAGCAGCTTAGAAGGGACAAGGCGCGAGCAGTACTTC.

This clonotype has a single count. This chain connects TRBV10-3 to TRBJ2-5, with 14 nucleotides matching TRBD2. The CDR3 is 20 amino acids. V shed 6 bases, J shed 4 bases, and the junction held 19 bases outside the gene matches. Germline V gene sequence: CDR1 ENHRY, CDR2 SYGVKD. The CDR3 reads CAISTLETSGRARERETQYF. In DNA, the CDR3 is TGTGCCATCAGCACCTTGGAGACTAGCGGGAGGGCCCGAGAGCGAGAGACCCAGTACTTC.

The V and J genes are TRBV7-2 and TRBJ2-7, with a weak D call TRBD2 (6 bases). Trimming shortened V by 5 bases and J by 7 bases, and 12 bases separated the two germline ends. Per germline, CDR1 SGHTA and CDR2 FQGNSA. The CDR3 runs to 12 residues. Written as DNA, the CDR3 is TGTGCCAGCAGCCCCCCGGAGGGAGAGCAGTACTTC. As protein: CASSPPEGEQYF. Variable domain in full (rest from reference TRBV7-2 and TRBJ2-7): GAGVSQSPSNKVTEKGKDVELRCDPISGHTALYWYRQSLGQGLEFLIYFQGNSAPDKSGLPSDRFSAERTGGSVSTLTIQRTQQEDSAVYLCASSPPEGEQYFGPGTRLTVT.

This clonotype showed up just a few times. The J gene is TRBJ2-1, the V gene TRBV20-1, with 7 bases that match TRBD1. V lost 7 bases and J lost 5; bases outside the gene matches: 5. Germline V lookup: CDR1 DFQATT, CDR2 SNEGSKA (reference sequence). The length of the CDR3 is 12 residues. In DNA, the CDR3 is TGCAGTGTAACTACAGGGGACAATGAGCAGTTCTTC. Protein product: CSVTTGDNEQFF.

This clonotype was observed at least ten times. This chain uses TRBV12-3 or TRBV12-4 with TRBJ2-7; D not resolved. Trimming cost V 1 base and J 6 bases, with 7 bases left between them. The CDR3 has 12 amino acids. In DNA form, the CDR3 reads TGTGCCAGCAGTTTAGGCCCTATCGAGCAGTACTTC. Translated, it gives CASSLGPIEQYF.

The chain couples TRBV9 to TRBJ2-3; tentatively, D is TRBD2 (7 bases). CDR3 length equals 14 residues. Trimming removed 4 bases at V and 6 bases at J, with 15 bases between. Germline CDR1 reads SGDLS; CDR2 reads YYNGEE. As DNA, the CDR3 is TGTGCCAGCAGCACGACGGGGGGCATGGATACGCAGTATTTT. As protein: CASSTTGGMDTQYF.

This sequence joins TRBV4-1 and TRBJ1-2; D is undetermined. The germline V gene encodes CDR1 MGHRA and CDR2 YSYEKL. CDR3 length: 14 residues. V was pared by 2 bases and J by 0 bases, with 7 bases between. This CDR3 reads CASSQYRTNYGYTF. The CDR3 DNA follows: TGCGCCAGCAGCCAATACAGAACTAACTATGGCTACACCTTC.

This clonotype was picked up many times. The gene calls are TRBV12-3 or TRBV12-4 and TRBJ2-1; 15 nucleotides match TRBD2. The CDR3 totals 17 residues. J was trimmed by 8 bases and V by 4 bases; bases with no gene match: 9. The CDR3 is CASSYRTSGRAGDEQFF. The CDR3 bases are TGTGCCAGCAGTTACCGGACTAGCGGGAGGGCGGGTGATGAGCAGTTCTTC.

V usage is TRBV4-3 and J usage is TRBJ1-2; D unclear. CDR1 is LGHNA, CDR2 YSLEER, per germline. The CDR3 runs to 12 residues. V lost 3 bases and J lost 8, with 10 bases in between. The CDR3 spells CASSHRRGGYTF. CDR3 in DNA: TGCGCCAGCAGCCACAGACGCGGAGGCTACACCTTC.

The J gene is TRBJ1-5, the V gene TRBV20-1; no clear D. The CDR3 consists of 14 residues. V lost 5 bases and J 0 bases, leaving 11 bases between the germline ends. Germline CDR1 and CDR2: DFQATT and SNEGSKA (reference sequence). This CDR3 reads CSAYTPHSNQPQHF. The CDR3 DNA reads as TGCAGTGCTTACACGCCTCATAGCAATCAGCCCCAGCATTTT.

CDR3 sequence: CAILPGHFVEQYF. CDR3 DNA sequence: TGTGCCATCCTACCGGGCCACTTCGTAGAGCAGTACTTC. This chain connects TRBV25-1 to TRBJ2-7; no clear D gene. This CDR3 is built from 13 residues. Trimming shortened V by 10 bases and J by 7 bases, and 20 bases separated the two germline ends. Germline CDR1 reads MGHDK; CDR2 reads SYGVNS.

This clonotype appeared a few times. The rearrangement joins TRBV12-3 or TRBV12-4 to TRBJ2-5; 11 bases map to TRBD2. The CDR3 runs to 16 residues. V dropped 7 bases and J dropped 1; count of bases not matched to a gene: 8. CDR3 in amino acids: CASTKRGTSGQETQYF. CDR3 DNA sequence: TGTGCCAGCACCAAGAGGGGGACTAGCGGCCAAGAGACCCAGTACTTC.